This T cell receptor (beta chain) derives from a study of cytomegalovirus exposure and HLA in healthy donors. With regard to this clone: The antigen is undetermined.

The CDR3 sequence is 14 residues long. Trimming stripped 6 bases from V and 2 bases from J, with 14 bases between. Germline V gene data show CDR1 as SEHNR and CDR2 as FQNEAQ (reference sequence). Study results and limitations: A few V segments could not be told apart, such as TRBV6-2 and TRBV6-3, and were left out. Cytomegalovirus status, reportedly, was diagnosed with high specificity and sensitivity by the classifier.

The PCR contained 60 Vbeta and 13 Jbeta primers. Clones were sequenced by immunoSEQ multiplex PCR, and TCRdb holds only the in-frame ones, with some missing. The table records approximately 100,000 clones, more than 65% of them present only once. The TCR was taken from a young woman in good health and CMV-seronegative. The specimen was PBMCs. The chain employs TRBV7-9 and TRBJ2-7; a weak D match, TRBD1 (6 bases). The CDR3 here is CASRPTGSTYEQYF. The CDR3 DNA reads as TGTGCCAGCAGACCGACAGGTTCTACCTACGAGCAGTACTTC.